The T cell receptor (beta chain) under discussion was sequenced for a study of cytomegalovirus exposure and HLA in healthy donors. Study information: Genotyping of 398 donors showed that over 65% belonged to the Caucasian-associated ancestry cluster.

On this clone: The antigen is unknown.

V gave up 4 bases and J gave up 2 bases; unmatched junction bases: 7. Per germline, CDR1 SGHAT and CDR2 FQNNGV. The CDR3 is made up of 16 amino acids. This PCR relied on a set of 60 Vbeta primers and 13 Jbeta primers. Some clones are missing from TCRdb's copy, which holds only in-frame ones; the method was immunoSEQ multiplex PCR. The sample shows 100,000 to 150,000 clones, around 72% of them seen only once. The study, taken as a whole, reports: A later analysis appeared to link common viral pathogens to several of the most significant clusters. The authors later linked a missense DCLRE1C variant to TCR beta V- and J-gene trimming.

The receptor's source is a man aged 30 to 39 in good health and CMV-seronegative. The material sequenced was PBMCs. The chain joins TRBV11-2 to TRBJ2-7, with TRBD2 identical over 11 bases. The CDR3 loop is CASSSLAGGRTYEQYF. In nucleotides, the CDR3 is TGTGCCAGCAGCTCTCTAGCGGGGGGTCGGACCTACGAGCAGTACTTC.